The rows below give T cell receptor beta chains drawn from one sample of a study of blood T cell repertoires in COVID-19. Clones were sequenced by immunoSEQ multiplex PCR, and TCRdb holds only the in-frame ones, with some missing. The profile shows about 150,000 clones, approximately 92% of them singletons. Sequencing was done on a sample of peripheral blood. All receptors derive from a woman in her 40s with acute or convalescent COVID-19. The conserved cysteine and the conserved F or W are not part of the CDR3 here.

V	length	J	CDR3
TRBV6-1	14	TRBJ1-2	ASSEAYPPAGYGYT
TRBV7-8	12	TRBJ1-1	ASSPRTGSAEAF
TRBV30	13	TRBJ2-1	AWRFGGGNPNEQF
TRBV7-9	12	TRBJ1-2	ASSSTDRSWSYT
TRBV2	16	TRBJ2-1	ASSEVRPRQVTYNEQF
TRBV20-1	14	TRBJ2-7	SASSGRAGGHYEQY
TRBV6-5	14	TRBJ1-5	ASSYPTRQGNQPQH
TRBV19	9	TRBJ2-5	ASSIRETQY
TRBV21-1	15	TRBJ1-3	ASSAPGQGNSGNTIY
TRBV10-2	12	TRBJ2-7	ASSDGGGQYEQY
TRBV19	13	TRBJ1-5	ASAAGSYSNQPQH
TRBV18	11	TRBJ1-6	ASSPGQGSPLH
TRBV30	11	TRBJ2-2	AWSTTSTGELF
TRBV5-5	12	TRBJ2-7	ASSLSQGTHEQY
TRBV3-1/TRBV3-2	9	TRBJ2-7	ASSHTYEQY
TRBV6-5	9	TRBJ1-2	ASMRNYGYT
TRBV6-5	13	TRBJ2-7	ASRTEQGSSYEQY
TRBV15	12	TRBJ2-7	ATSILLTSYEQY
TRBV11-3	14	TRBJ2-3	ASRHGLAGDTDTQY
TRBV30	13	TRBJ2-7	AWSGGGGPSYEQY
TRBV25-1	13	TRBJ1-2	ASSEDRGGKNGYT
TRBV24-1	14	TRBJ1-2	ATSDSGTGYPYGYT
TRBV18	14	TRBJ2-2	ASSPLGQGNTGELF
TRBV28	13	TRBJ2-7	ASSLTSGLSYEQY
TRBV5-1	10	TRBJ1-1	PRQGPNTEAF
TRBV21-1	16	TRBJ1-2	ASRPQGQGGTGGYGYT
TRBV19	11	TRBJ2-7	ASSLRGSYEQY
TRBV28	12	TRBJ1-1	ASRETGRNTEAF
TRBV28	13	TRBJ2-5	ASSQPGLAIETQY
TRBV28	11	TRBJ2-4	ASSGGAKNIQY
TRBV4-1	13	TRBJ2-7	ASSQDQVKNYEQY
TRBV5-4	13	TRBJ2-3	ASSLRSTQYDTQY
TRBV9	13	TRBJ1-1	ASSVGQGAATEAF